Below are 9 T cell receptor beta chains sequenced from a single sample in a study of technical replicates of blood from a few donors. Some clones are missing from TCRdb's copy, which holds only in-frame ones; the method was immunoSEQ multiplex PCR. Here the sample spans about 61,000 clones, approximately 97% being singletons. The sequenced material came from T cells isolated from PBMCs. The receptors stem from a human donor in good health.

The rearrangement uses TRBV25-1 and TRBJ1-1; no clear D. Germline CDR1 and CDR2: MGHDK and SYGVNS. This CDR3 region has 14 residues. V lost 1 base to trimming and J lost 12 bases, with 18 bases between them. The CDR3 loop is CASSELPTGGGTFF. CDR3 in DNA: TGTGCCAGCAGTGAATTGCCAACGGGCGGAGGTACTTTCTTT.

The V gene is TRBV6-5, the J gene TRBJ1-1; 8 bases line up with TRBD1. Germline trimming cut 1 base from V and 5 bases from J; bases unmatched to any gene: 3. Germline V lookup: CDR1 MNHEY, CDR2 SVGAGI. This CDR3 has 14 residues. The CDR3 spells CASSYLQGGTEAFF. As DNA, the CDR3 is TGTGCCAGCAGTTACTTACAGGGGGGGACTGAAGCTTTCTTT.

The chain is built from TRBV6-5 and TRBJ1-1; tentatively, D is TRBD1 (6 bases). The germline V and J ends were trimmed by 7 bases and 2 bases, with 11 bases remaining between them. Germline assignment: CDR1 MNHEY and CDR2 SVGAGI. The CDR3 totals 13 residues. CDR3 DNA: TGTGCCAGCAACGGACAGCCAAACACTGAAGCTTTCTTT. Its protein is CASNGQPNTEAFF.

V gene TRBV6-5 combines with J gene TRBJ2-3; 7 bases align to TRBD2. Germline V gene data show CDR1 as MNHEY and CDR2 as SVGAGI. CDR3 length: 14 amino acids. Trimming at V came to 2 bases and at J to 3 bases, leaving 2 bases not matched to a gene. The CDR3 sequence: CASSYSGTTDTQYF. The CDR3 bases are TGTGCCAGCAGTTACAGCGGGACTACAGATACGCAGTATTTT.

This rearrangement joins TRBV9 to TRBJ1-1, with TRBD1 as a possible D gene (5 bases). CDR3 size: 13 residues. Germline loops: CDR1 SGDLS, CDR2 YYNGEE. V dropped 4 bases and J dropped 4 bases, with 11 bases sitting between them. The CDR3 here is CASSRTGGTEAFF. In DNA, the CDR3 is TGTGCCAGCAGCAGAACAGGTGGCACTGAAGCTTTCTTT.

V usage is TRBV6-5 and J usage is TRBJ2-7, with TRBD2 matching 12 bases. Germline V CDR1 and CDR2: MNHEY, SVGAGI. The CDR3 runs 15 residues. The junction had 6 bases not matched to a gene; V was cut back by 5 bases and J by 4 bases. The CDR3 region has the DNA TGTGCCAGCAGTAGACAAGGACTAGCGGGATACGAGCAGTACTTC. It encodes CASSRQGLAGYEQYF.

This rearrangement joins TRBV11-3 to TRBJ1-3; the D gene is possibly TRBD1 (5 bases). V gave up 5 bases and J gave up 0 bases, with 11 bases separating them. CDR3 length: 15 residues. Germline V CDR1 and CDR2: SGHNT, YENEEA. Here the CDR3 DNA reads TGTGCCAGCAGCACCTATGACAGCTCTGGAAACACCATATATTTT. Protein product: CASSTYDSSGNTIYF.

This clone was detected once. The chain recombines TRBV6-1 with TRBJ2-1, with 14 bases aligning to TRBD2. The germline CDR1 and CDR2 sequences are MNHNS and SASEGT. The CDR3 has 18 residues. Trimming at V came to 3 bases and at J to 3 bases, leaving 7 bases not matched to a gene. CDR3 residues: CASSDGTSGSSFYNEQFF. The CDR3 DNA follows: TGTGCCAGCAGTGACGGGACTAGCGGGAGTTCTTTCTACAATGAGCAGTTCTTC.

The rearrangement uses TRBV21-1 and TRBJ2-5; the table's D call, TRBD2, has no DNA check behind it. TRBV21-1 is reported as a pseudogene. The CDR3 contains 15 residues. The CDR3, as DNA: TGTGCCAGCAGCAAACCAGCGGGGGAGAAAGAGACCCAGTACTTC. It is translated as CASSKPAGEKETQYF.